This TCR beta chain was recorded in a study of beta chain features in type 1 diabetes. V was cut by 8 bases and J by 4 bases, with 14 bases left in between. Germline assignment: CDR1 MNHEY and CDR2 SVGAGI. The CDR3 consists of 13 residues. Sequenced material consisted of expressed TCRB transcripts (all of the isolated RNA was reverse transcribed). Clones were sequenced by immunoSEQ multiplex PCR, and TCRdb holds only the in-frame ones, with some missing. The sample lists tens of thousands of clones, around 63% seen once, with approximately 1.6% in the top ten. In regard to this clone: The antigen is not known.

Study outcomes and limitations: In every one of the four CD4+ subsets, TCRB CDR3s were moderately but significantly shorter in Type 1 diabetes patients.

The V and J genes are TRBV6-5 and TRBJ1-1; a weak D match, TRBD1 (5 bases). The sample comprised Tregs from blood. The sequence came from a man between 25 and 39 years old with type 1 diabetes. Some clones in this sample may be carry-over from other donors' samples. This CDR3 reads CASCRGYSTEAFF. CDR3 DNA sequence: TGTGCCAGCTGTAGGGGCTACTCCACTGAAGCTTTCTTT.